This TCR beta chain was recorded in a study of shared clonotypes between healthy human individuals. Study results and limitations: Non-shared clonotypes had lower generation probabilities than those shared by all four donors. As a rule, naive subsets had a larger estimated richness than memory subsets.

Measured with immunoSEQ multiplex PCR; TCRdb has only the in-frame clones, and not every one. The top ten hold 0.45% of the sample, which has roughly 1.5 million clones, approximately 98% seen once. CD4+ cell separation produced CD45RA+ naive and CD45RA-negative memory subsets. Unmatched junction bases numbered 10, after V lost 3 bases and J lost 6 bases. The germline gives CDR1 KGHSH, CDR2 LQKENI. The length of the CDR3 is 16 residues. Turning to this clone: Its target is not known.

The rearrangement joins TRBV18 to TRBJ2-1; 8 bases align to TRBD2. The TCR sequence derives from a man aged 25-45 years in good health. Input material: naive CD4+ T cells sorted from blood. The subset was: CD45RA+ positively selected. The CDR3 reads CASSPAGTRTLNEQFF. CDR3 sequence (DNA): TGTGCCAGCTCACCCGCAGGGACTAGGACCCTCAATGAGCAGTTCTTC.